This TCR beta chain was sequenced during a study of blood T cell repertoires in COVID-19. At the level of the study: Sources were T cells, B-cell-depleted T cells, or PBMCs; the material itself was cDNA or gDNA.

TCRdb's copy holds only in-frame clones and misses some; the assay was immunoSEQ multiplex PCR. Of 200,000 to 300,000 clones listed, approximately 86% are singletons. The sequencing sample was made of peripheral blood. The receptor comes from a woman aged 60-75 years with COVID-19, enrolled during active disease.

In DNA form, the CDR3 reads TGTGCCAGCAGCGTAACTAGCGGTTATAGCACAGATACGCAGTATTTT. It encodes CASSVTSGYSTDTQYF. The rearrangement joins TRBV7-2 to TRBJ2-3; the match to TRBD2 covers 8 bases. The CDR3 has 16 amino acids. Germline assignment: CDR1 SGHTA and CDR2 FQGNSA. The trim removed 5 bases at V and 0 bases at J, leaving 7 bases unmatched.